The sequence of this T cell receptor beta chain was determined in a study of radiotherapy plus CTLA-4 blockade in lung cancer. Points from the study as a whole: The study found tumor-derived TCR clones expanded in blood after radiotherapy plus ipilimumab.

The CDR3 extends over 15 amino acids. Looked up from germline, CDR1 is MDHEN and CDR2 is SYDVKM. V trimming: 5 bases; J trimming: 4 bases; junction bases outside the gene matches: 6. Patients had chemo-refractory metastatic non-small-cell lung cancer and received focal radiation plus CTLA-4 blockade that used ipilimumab. Produced via immunoSEQ multiplex PCR; TCRdb's table is partial and in-frame only. This sample has 50,000 to 85,000 clones, with about 83% found just once. Concerning this clone: What it binds is unknown.

The chain couples TRBV28 to TRBJ1-1, with TRBD1 identical over 11 bases. The TCR comes from a human donor with non-small cell lung cancer who had a partial response to radiotherapy plus ipilimumab. This material consisted of peripheral blood, taken from a patient treated with radiotherapy plus ipilimumab. CDR3 coding DNA: TGTGCCAGCAGTCGTCCCGGGACAGGGGGCACTGAAGCTTTCTTT. Translating gives CASSRPGTGGTEAFF.